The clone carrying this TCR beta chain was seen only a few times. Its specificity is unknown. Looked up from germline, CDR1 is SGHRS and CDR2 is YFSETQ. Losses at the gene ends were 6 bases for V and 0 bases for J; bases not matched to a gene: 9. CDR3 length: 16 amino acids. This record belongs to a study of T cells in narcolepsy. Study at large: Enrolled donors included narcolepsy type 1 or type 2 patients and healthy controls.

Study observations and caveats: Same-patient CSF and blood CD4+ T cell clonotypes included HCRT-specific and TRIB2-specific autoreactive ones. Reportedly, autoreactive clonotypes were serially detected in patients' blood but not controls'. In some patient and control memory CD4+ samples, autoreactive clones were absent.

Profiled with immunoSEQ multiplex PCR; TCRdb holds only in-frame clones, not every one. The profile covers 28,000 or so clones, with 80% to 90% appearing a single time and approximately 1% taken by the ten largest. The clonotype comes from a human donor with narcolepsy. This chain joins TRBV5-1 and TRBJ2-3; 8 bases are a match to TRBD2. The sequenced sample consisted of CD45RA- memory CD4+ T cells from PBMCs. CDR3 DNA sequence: TGCGCCAGCACCCAGGAAGCGGGAGTAAGCACAGATACGCAGTATTTT. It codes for CASTQEAGVSTDTQYF.